Following are 7 T cell receptor beta chains from one sample sequenced in a study of metastatic and nonmetastatic thyroid tumors. Thyroid surgery was preceded by no treatment in any patient. Using MiXCR, TCRdb re-called clones from the PCR reads. The sample carries roughly 20,000 clones, approximately 40% recorded once. The sample taken for sequencing was tumor tissue. Receptors originate from a female donor with papillary thyroid cancer or a benign thyroid nodule (not recorded which). Some clones in this sample may be carry-over from other donors' samples.

The V call is TRBV2, the J call TRBJ1-1, with D uncertain. CDR1 and CDR2 (germline): SNHLY, FYNNEI. V lost 4 bases, J lost 3 bases, and 9 bases lay in between. The CDR3 is 13 residues long. The CDR3 DNA reads TGTGCCAGCAGTGTCGACGGATACACTGAAGCTTTCTTT. Translation: CASSVDGYTEAFF.

This clone is large by share. This CDR3 reads CASSRGVGPGYNEQFF. CDR3 DNA sequence: TGTGCCAGTAGCCGCGGAGTAGGACCTGGGTACAATGAGCAGTTCTTC. This chain uses TRBV19 with TRBJ2-1, with no clear D. The CDR3 contains 16 residues. V lost 6 bases, J lost 4 bases, and 19 bases lay in between. Germline V lookup: CDR1 LNHDA, CDR2 SQIVND (reference sequence).

V usage is TRBV6-4 and J usage is TRBJ2-7; TRBD2 matches 9 bases. This CDR3 has 15 residues. Germline values: CDR1 MRHNA, CDR2 SNTAGT. V lost 6 bases and J lost 7; bases outside the gene matches: 13. CDR3 nucleotides: TGTGCCAGCAGCTCGACTAGCGGCCCGGCCTGGGAGCAGTACTTC. Translating gives CASSSTSGPAWEQYF.

This clone has a handful of counts. Other DNA sequences in this sample translate to the same CDR3. The rearrangement uses TRBV6-1 and TRBJ2-3; the D call may be TRBD1 or TRBD2 (6 bases each). The V end lost 2 bases, the J end lost 4 bases, and 13 bases lay between the germline ends. CDR1 MNHNS and CDR2 SASEGT come from the germline V gene. CDR3 length equals 15 residues. The chain's CDR3 is CASSELAGGPDTQYF. DNA of the CDR3: TGTGCCAGCAGTGAACTAGCTGGGGGGCCAGATACGCAGTATTTT.

The genes are TRBV11-2 and TRBJ2-7; 9 bases are a match to TRBD2. This CDR3 has 16 residues. V lost 5 bases to trimming and J lost 1 base; unmatched junction nucleotides: 9. Germline V lookup: CDR1 SGHAT, CDR2 FQNNGV. The CDR3 nucleotides read TGTGCCAGCAGCCTAAATAGCGGGAGTAGGTCCTACGAGCAGTACTTC. It codes for CASSLNSGSRSYEQYF.

The chain links TRBV6-1 to TRBJ2-1, with 11 bases matching TRBD2. Germline assignment: CDR1 MNHNS and CDR2 SASEGT. V was clipped by 6 bases and J by 6 bases; unmatched bases: 10. CDR3 size: 16 residues. CDR3 residues: CASSRVLAGDFNEQFF. CDR3 in DNA: TGTGCCAGCAGCAGAGTACTAGCGGGAGACTTCAATGAGCAGTTCTTC.

The chain employs TRBV28 and TRBJ1-5; 11 nucleotides align to TRBD1. The CDR3 sequence is 18 residues long. Germline V gene data show CDR1 as MDHEN and CDR2 as SYDVKM. J gave up 5 bases and V 4 bases, and 13 bases lay outside the gene matches. CDR3 protein: CASSYPFGQGAFDQPQHF. CDR3 bases: TGTGCCAGCAGTTATCCCTTTGGACAGGGGGCCTTTGATCAGCCCCAGCATTTT.